This entry lists 4 T cell receptor beta chains sequenced from one sample in a study of blood T cell repertoires in COVID-19. Produced via immunoSEQ multiplex PCR; TCRdb's table is partial and in-frame only. The table lists some 260,000 clones, about 88% of them singletons, with around 4.1% in the top ten. The sample was PBMCs or T cells enriched from blood (not recorded which). The receptor set was obtained from a man aged 25-45 years with acute COVID-19.

The sample holds one count of this clone. The chain is built from TRBV28 and TRBJ1-4, with D uncertain. Germline V gene sequence: CDR1 MDHEN, CDR2 SYDVKM. This CDR3 contains 13 residues. V lost 6 bases to trimming and J lost 6 bases, with 11 bases between them. In DNA form, the CDR3 reads TGTGCCAGCAGCCTGGGAGTTTATGAAAAACTGTTTTTT. It translates to CASSLGVYEKLFF. Combining the CDR3 with reference TRBV28 and TRBJ1-4 gives the whole variable domain DVKVTQSSRYLVKRTGEKVFLECVQDMDHENMFWYRQDPGLGLRLIYFSYDVKMKEKGDIPEGYSVSREKKERFSLILESASTNQTSMYLCASSLGVYEKLFFGSGTQLSVL.

Notes on this clone: The junction differs from germline at one of its ends, possibly a read error. The chain joins TRBV5-1 to TRBJ1-3; 7 bases align to TRBD1. CDR3 length equals 14 residues. Germline V CDR1 and CDR2: SGHRS, YFSETQ. This CDR3 reads CASSLGTDGNTIYF. The CDR3, as DNA: TGTGCCAGCAGCTTGGGGACAGACGGAAACACCATATATTTT.

The V call is TRBV5-1, the J call TRBJ1-5; D is unresolved. The germline CDR1 and CDR2 sequences are SGHRS and YFSETQ. The V gene lost 4 bases and the J gene lost 0 bases, with 11 bases spanning the gap. The CDR3 has 15 residues. The CDR3 spells CASSPGIDSNQPQHF. CDR3 in DNA: TGCGCCAGCAGCCCCGGGATAGATAGCAATCAGCCCCAGCATTTT.

A note on this clone: The junction departs from germline at one end; a sequencing error may be responsible. The chain links TRBV5-1 to TRBJ1-3, with a possible D match to TRBD1 (5 bases). CDR1 and CDR2 from the germline V gene are SGHRS and YFSETQ. The CDR3 is 15 residues long. The CDR3 bases are TGTGCCAGCAGCTTGTCGACAGATACTGGAAACACCATATATTTT. Amino acid sequence: CASSLSTDTGNTIYF.